The T cell receptor beta chain described here comes from a study of molecular identifiers for immune sequencing clone quantification. The study, taken as a whole, reports: Identical TCR molecules that share a barcode could lead to an underestimation of highly expanded clone sizes.

CDR3 length: 16 amino acids. Germline lookup yields CDR1 MGHRA and CDR2 YSYEKL. Previously described methods with listed TCR primers produced the bulk TCR libraries. MiXCR was run by TCRdb on the PCR reads, yielding one entry per CDR3 protein. Among a few hundred thousand distinct CDR3 sequences listed, roughly a quarter were seen once. Naive CD8 libraries used roughly 17,000 to 1,000,000 sorted cells and 10%, 30% or 50% RNA. Regarding this clonotype: The antigen is not known. Possible read error: a much larger clone is one base away.

The genes are TRBV4-1 and TRBJ2-7, with 8 bases lining up with TRBD2. The source is a human donor in good health. Some libraries in this study had Jurkat cell RNA spiked in. Sequencing input: naive CD8+ T cells from blood, with Jurkat cell RNA spiked in. The subset here: FACS-sorted CD8+CD4-CCR7+CD45RA+ naive T cells. CDR3 sequence reads: CASSQVTTSEKYEQCF. The CDR3, as DNA: TGCGCCAGCAGCCAAGTTACGACTAGCGAGAAGTACGAGCAGTGCTTC.